This TCR beta chain appears in the sequencing data of a study of beta chain features in type 1 diabetes. Whole-study context: All samples yielded about 100 million examined sorted cells. Notes on the study in general: No resolution was reached here on whether HLA type influences TCRB rearrangement.

A note on this clone: No antigen is known for it.

Sampling consisted of one heparinised blood draw per donor, averaging approximately 120 mL. Based on CD45RO/CCR7/CD25/CD127/CD95/CD27, CD4+ regulatory, stem cell-like memory, naive and central memory cells were sorted. cDNA synthesis used the whole RNA isolate, giving expressed TCRB sequences. Libraries were prepared by immunoSEQ multiplex PCR; TCRdb keeps only in-frame clonotypes and omits some of them. The repertoire consists of 860,000 or so clones, with 15% to 20% occurring once and the leading ten covering 0.02% to 0.025%. Trimming at V came to 5 bases and at J to 7 bases, leaving 8 bases not matched to a gene. This CDR3 is 15 amino acids long. Germline V gives CDR1 SGHNT, CDR2 YYREEE (reference sequence).

Sequencing input: naive CD4+ T cells from blood. This receptor was obtained from a woman younger than 30 in good health. This chain joins TRBV5-4 and TRBJ2-7; TRBD2 matches at 14 bases. Here the CDR3 reads CASRPGLAGVGEQYF. Here the CDR3 DNA reads TGTGCCAGCAGACCGGGACTAGCGGGAGTCGGTGAGCAGTACTTC.